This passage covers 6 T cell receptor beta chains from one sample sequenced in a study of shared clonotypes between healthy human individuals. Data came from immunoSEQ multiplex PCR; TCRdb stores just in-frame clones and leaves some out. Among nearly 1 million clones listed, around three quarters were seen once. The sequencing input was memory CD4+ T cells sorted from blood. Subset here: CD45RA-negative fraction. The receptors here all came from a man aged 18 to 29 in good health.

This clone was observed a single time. CDR3 loop: CASSSAGLGGTEAFF. The CDR3 DNA reads as TGCGCCAGCAGCTCGGCGGGACTGGGCGGAACTGAAGCTTTCTTT. This chain links TRBV5-1 with TRBJ1-1; weak D call: TRBD1 (5 bases). CDR1 SGHRS and CDR2 YFSETQ come from the germline V gene. V was pared by 3 bases and J by 5 bases, with 17 bases between. The CDR3 spans 15 residues.

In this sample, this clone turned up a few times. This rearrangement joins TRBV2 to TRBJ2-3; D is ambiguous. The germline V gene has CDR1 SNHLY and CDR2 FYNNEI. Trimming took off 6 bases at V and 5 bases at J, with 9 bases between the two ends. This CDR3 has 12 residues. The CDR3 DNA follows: TGTGCCAGCAGCGTCCTCGAAGATACGCAGTATTTT. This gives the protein CASSVLEDTQYF.

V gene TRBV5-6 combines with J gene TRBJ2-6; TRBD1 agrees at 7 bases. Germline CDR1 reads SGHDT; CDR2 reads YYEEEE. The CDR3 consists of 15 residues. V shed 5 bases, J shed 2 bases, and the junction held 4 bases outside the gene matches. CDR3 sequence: CASRMTGTGANVLTF. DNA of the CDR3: TGTGCCAGCAGAATGACAGGGACTGGGGCCAACGTCCTGACTTTC.

In DNA form, the CDR3 reads TGTGCCAGCAGCTCTACAGGGAGCTCTGGAAACACCATATATTTT. Protein product: CASSSTGSSGNTIYF. V and J are TRBV7-2 and TRBJ1-3; D is perhaps TRBD1 (6 bases). With 4 bases removed from V and 0 bases from J, the gap between germline ends came to 10 bases. Per germline, CDR1 SGHTA and CDR2 FQGNSA. The CDR3 covers 15 residues. Filled out from reference TRBV7-2 and TRBJ1-3, the complete variable domain reads GAGVSQSPSNKVTEKGKDVELRCDPISGHTALYWYRQSLGQGLEFLIYFQGNSAPDKSGLPSDRFSAERTGGSVSTLTIQRTQQEDSAVYLCASSSTGSSGNTIYFGEGSWLTVV.

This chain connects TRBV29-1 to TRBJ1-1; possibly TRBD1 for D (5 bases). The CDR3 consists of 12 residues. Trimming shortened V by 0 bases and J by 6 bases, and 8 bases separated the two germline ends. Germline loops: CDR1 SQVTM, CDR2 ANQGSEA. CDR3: CSVEEGVAEAFF. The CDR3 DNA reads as TGCAGCGTTGAAGAGGGGGTGGCTGAAGCTTTCTTT.

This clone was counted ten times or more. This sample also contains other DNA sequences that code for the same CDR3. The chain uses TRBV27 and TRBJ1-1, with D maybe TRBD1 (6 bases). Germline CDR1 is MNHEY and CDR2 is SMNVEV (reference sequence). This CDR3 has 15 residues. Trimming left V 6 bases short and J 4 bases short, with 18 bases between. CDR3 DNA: TGTGCCAGCAGCCCCTTCACAGGGAGGAGCACTGAAGCTTTCTTT. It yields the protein CASSPFTGRSTEAFF.